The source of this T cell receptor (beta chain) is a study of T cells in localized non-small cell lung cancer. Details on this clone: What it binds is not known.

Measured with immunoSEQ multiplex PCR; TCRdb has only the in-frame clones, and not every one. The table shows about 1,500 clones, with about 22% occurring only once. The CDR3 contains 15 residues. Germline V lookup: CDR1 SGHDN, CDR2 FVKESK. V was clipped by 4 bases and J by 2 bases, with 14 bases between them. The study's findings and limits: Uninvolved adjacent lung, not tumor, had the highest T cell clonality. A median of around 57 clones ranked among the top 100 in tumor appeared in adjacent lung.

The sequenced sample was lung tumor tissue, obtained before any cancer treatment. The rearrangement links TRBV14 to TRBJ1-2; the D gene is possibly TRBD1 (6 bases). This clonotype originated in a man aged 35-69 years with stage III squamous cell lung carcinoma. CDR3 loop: CASSPGTTGNYGYTF. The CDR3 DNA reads TGTGCCAGCAGCCCTGGGACAACGGGAAACTATGGCTACACCTTC.